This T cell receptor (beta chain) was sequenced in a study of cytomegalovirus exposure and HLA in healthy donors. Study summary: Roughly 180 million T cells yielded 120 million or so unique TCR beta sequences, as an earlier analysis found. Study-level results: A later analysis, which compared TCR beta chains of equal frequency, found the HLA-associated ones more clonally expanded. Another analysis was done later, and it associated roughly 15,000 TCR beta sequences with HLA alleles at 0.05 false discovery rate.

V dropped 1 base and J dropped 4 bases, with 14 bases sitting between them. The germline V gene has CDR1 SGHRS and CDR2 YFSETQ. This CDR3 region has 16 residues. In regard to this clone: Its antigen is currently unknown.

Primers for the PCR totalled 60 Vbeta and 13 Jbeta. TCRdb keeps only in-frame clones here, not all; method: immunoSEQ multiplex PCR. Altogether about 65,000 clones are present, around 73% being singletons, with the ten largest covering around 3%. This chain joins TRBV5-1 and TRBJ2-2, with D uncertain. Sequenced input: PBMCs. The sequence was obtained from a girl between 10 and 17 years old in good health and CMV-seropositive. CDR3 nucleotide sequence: TGCGCCAGCAGCTTGAGTCCCAAGCTAGGCACCGGGGAGCTGTTTTTT. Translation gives CASSLSPKLGTGELFF.